A selection of T cell receptor beta chains follows, all from one sample in a study of control samples from healthy donors and cancer patients. TCRdb keeps only in-frame clones here, not all; method: immunoSEQ multiplex PCR. The data show roughly 130,000 clones, 75% to 95% seen once. The specimen sequenced was blood. These receptors came from a man aged 18 to 30 in good health. Both conserved end residues are part of each CDR3. D genes are given only for firm matches. Size is omitted from some rows. Given values are once, few, many or a class for expanded clones.

TRBV6-1	TRBJ2-3	TRBD1	.	TGTGCCAGCAGTGAAAACCCGACAGGGGGTTACACAGATACGCAGTATTTT	CASSENPTGGYTDTQYF
TRBV4-1	TRBJ2-1	.	.	TGCGCCAGCAGCCAAGATCAGGGAGGCGAGCAGTTCTTC	CASSQDQGGEQFF
TRBV5-6	TRBJ2-1	.	.	TGTGCCAGCAGCGCGACAAGGAACAATGAGCAGTTCTTC	CASSATRNNEQFF
TRBV5-1	TRBJ2-7	TRBD1	.	TGCGCCAGCAGGTGGGACAGGGGATACGAGCAGTACTTC	CASRWDRGYEQYF
TRBV11-3	TRBJ1-1	.	.	TGTGCCAGCAGCCCGGCGGACAGAGAAGCTTTCTTT	CASSPADREAFF
TRBV6-5	TRBJ2-6	.	once	TGTGCCAGCAGTTACGGACCCCCCGGGGCCAACGTCCTGACTTTC	CASSYGPPGANVLTF
TRBV7-9	TRBJ1-2	.	.	TGTGCCAGCAGCTTAGACCTATGGCAGGTCGACGGCTACACCTTC	CASSLDLWQVDGYTF
TRBV9	TRBJ2-3	TRBD2	.	TGTGCCAGCAGCAGTAGCGGGGCGGTGGGCCCAGATACGCAGTATTTT	CASSSSGAVGPDTQYF
TRBV6-1	TRBJ2-3	.	once	TGTGCCAGCAGTGATCTCCCACAAATCGCCGATACGCAGTATTTT	CASSDLPQIADTQYF
TRBV25-1	TRBJ1-2	.	.	TGTGCCAGCAGCGACAGTAACTATGGCTACACCTTC	CASSDSNYGYTF
TRBV12-5	TRBJ1-6	.	.	TGTGCTAGTGGTTTGGTTCATAAAATAAATTCACCCCTCCACTTT	CASGLVHKINSPLHF
TRBV28	TRBJ1-2	.	.	TGTGCCAGCAGTTTGGGCACGTTAAACTATGGCTACACCTTC	CASSLGTLNYGYTF
TRBV7-3	TRBJ2-1	.	.	TGTGCCAGCAGCTTAAGGGGGATGTCCTACAATGAGCAGTTCTTC	CASSLRGMSYNEQFF
TRBV2	TRBJ1-5	.	.	TGTGCCAGCAGTGCTCGGAAGAGCAATCAGCCCCAGCATTTT	CASSARKSNQPQHF
TRBV27	TRBJ1-6	.	.	TGTGCCAGCAGTGACCGAAACCTTCTCCACTTT	CASSDRNLLHF
TRBV27	TRBJ2-5	TRBD1	.	TGTGCCAGCGGGGGACAGGGAGTGCACCAAGAGACCCAGTACTTC	CASGGQGVHQETQYF
TRBV6-5	TRBJ1-4	.	.	TGTGCCAGCAGAACAGGTGCCGGTAATGAAAAACTGTTTTTT	CASRTGAGNEKLFF
TRBV5-8	TRBJ2-5	TRBD1	.	TGTGCCAGCAGCGAAGGACAGGGTTATCGAGAGACCCAGTACTTC	CASSEGQGYRETQYF
TRBV6-5	TRBJ2-5	TRBD2	once	TGTGCCAGCGGACTAGCGGGAGCAGAGACCCAGTACTTC	CASGLAGAETQYF
TRBV2	TRBJ2-7	TRBD1	once	TGTGCCAGCAGCGGAGGGGACAGGGGGCTCGAGCAGTACTTC	CASSGGDRGLEQYF
TRBV28	TRBJ2-3	.	once	TGTGCCAGCAGTTTGGGCGGGGTGTACACAGATACGCAGTATTTT	CASSLGGVYTDTQYF
TRBV28	TRBJ2-7	TRBD2	.	TGTGCCAGCAGCCCCGGGGGGAGGGAGCAGTACTTC	CASSPGGREQYF
TRBV5-1	TRBJ2-6	.	few	TGCGCCAGCAGCGAGGGGGGCTCTGGGGCCAACGTCCTGACTTTC	CASSEGGSGANVLTF
TRBV7-8	TRBJ2-3	TRBD2	.	TGTGCCAGCAGTTCGCAGATAGCGGGGGGAGGAGATACGCAGTATTTT	CASSSQIAGGGDTQYF
TRBV6-5	TRBJ2-2	.	.	TGTGCCAGCAGTATAGCGGACCTCACCGGGGAGCTGTTTTTT	CASSIADLTGELFF
TRBV6-1	TRBJ1-1	.	.	TGTGCCAGCAGTGAACGGGGGATGACTGAAGCTTTCTTT	CASSERGMTEAFF
TRBV28	TRBJ1-5	.	once	TGTGCCAGCAACAGGGAAGATCAGCCCCAGCATTTT	CASNREDQPQHF
TRBV7-2	TRBJ2-7	.	once	TGTGCCAGCAGCTTAGCTCGTTTATCCTACGAGCAGTACTTC	CASSLARLSYEQYF
TRBV25-1	TRBJ2-5	TRBD2	.	TGTGCCAGCAGTGAGGTTAGCGGGGGGCAAGAGACCCAGTACTTC	CASSEVSGGQETQYF